Included here is one T cell receptor beta chain sequence, with context. CDR3 length equals 17 residues. The junction had 9 bases not matched to a gene; V was cut back by 0 bases and J by 2 bases. Per germline, CDR1 SGHTA and CDR2 FQGNSA. This entry comes from a study of blood T cell repertoires in COVID-19. Study background: The United States, Italy and Spain were the sources of the acute and convalescent COVID-19 samples. In each case, the material was cDNA or gDNA derived from T cells, B-cell-depleted T cells, or PBMCs.

Per the original methods: How many nucleated cells were present was estimated from reference gene primer amplification. The assay was immunoSEQ multiplex PCR, and TCRdb's table has in-frame clones only and misses some. D and trimming come from the DNA, and the V and J calls and clone size come from that table. The sample lists more than 200,000 clones, approximately 90% seen once, with 2% to 2.5% in the top ten. This TCR derives from a woman aged 40 to 50 who had recovered from COVID-19. What was sequenced was peripheral blood. V and J are TRBV7-2 and TRBJ2-7; 8 bases align to TRBD2. The CDR3 loop is CASSLALPSGLTYEQYF. The CDR3 DNA sequence: TGTGCCAGCAGCTTAGCGCTGCCTAGCGGGTTAACCTACGAGCAGTACTTC.